The 8 T cell receptor beta chains given below trace back to one sample, sequenced in a study of blood T cell repertoires in COVID-19 (dated by TCRdb to 2019 to 2021). The protocol used for the library was the immunoSEQ multiplex PCR assay. TCRdb's version of the immuneACCESS table is confined to in-frame rearrangements and falls short of the full clone set. An unresolved V gene accounts for under half of the shortfall where checked; the remainder is of unknown origin. Counted in this sample were 350,000 or so clones; more than 75% of them appeared once. Of the sample, under 11% is held by the ten largest clones. Sequencing input: peripheral blood. These TCRs come from a young woman with COVID-19, enrolled during active disease.

The CDR3 region has the DNA TGTGCCAGCAGTCCCCCAGCGGGAGGCGAGCAGTACTTC. This sequence encodes CASSPPAGGEQYF. The V gene is TRBV28, the J gene TRBJ2-7, with TRBD2 matching over 9 bases. Germline CDR1 and CDR2: MDHEN and SYDVKM. V trimming: 5 bases; J trimming: 6 bases; junction bases outside the gene matches: 5. The CDR3 has 13 residues. Together with reference TRBV28 and TRBJ2-7, the CDR3 gives the full variable domain: DVKVTQSSRYLVKRTGEKVFLECVQDMDHENMFWYRQDPGLGLRLIYFSYDVKMKEKGDIPEGYSVSREKKERFSLILESASTNQTSMYLCASSPPAGGEQYFGPGTRLTVT.

This chain joins TRBV7-9 and TRBJ2-3, with a tentative D call TRBD2 (6 bases). The CDR3 has 14 amino acids. Germline assignment: CDR1 SEHNR and CDR2 FQNEAQ (reference sequence). Trimming took off 5 bases at V and 6 bases at J, with 15 bases between the two ends. The CDR3 reads CASSGDLIRDTQYF. DNA of the CDR3: TGTGCCAGCAGCGGGGACTTGATCAGGGATACGCAGTATTTT.

The genes are TRBV4-1 and TRBJ2-7; the match to TRBD1 covers 8 bases. Germline trimming cut 4 bases from V and 5 bases from J; bases unmatched to any gene: 10. Germline V lookup: CDR1 MGHRA, CDR2 YSYEKL. The CDR3 is 15 residues long. This CDR3 reads CASSLTTDRVDEQYF. The CDR3 nucleotides are TGCGCCAGCAGCCTTACGACGGACAGGGTGGACGAGCAGTACTTC.

This chain links TRBV19 with TRBJ2-5; 13 positions match TRBD2. The CDR3 has 17 residues. Unmatched junction bases numbered 7, after V lost 4 bases and J lost 2 bases. Germline CDR1 LNHDA, CDR2 SQIVND (reference sequence). The CDR3 is CASSTRPGLAGQETQYF. CDR3 in DNA: TGTGCCAGTAGTACCCGACCGGGACTAGCGGGGCAAGAGACCCAGTACTTC.

This clone has just one count. The chain joins TRBV11-2 to TRBJ2-1; TRBD2 matches 12 bases. The ends lost 5 bases at V and 8 bases at J; junction bases unmatched: 13. Germline V gene lookup returns CDR1 SGHAT and CDR2 FQNNGV. This CDR3 has 17 residues. Here the CDR3 reads CASSRTSGIGAKYEQFF. The CDR3 DNA reads as TGTGCCAGCAGCCGGACTAGCGGGATCGGCGCGAAGTATGAGCAGTTCTTC. Variable domain in full (rest from reference TRBV11-2 and TRBJ2-1): EAGVAQSPRYKIIEKRQSVAFWCNPISGHATLYWYQQILGQGPKLLIQFQNNGVVDDSQLPKDRFSAERLKGVDSTLKIQPAKLEDSAVYLCASSRTSGIGAKYEQFFGPGTRLTVL.

The chain employs TRBV5-4 and TRBJ1-4, with TRBD1 identical over 7 bases. V lost 1 base and J lost 8; bases outside the gene matches: 2. The CDR3 sequence is 13 residues long. Germline V CDR1 and CDR2: SGHNT, YYREEE (reference sequence). Here the CDR3 DNA reads TGTGCCAGCAGCTTGACAGGGGCCGAAAAACTGTTTTTT. It translates to CASSLTGAEKLFF. Drawing the rest from reference TRBV5-4 and TRBJ1-4, the complete variable domain is ETGVTQSPTHLIKTRGQQVTLRCSSQSGHNTVSWYQQALGQGPQFIFQYYREEENGRGNFPPRFSGLQFPNYSSELNVNALELDDSALYLCASSLTGAEKLFFGSGTQLSVL.

The chain uses TRBV23-1 and TRBJ2-3, with 8 bases that match TRBD2. TRBV23-1 carries the ORF label, with uncertain function. This CDR3 spans 16 amino acids. Germline trimming cut 2 bases from V and 2 bases from J; bases unmatched to any gene: 6. CDR3 nucleotides: TGCGCCAGCAGTCAAGGCTTAGCGGGATTCACAGATACGCAGTATTTT. Its protein is CASSQGLAGFTDTQYF.

The CDR3 DNA reads TGTGCCAGCCGGGCGAATAACGGGGCACCCCTCCACTTT. It specifies CASRANNGAPLHF. This chain connects TRBV7-9 to TRBJ1-6; no definite D call. Germline V gene lookup returns CDR1 SEHNR and CDR2 FQNEAQ (reference sequence). The CDR3 has 13 amino acids. Trimming shortened V by 8 bases and J by 11 bases, and 16 bases separated the two germline ends.